One sample yielded the 19 T cell receptor beta chains listed below, sequenced in a study of blood T cells in healthy people across ages. Next came a second PCR, run for roughly 7 to 12 cycles, which used a sample-barcoded 5' primer along with a J-beta primer mix. From the 5' RACE reads, TCRdb called clonotypes with MiXCR, one entry per CDR3 protein. The sample shows some 1.5 million distinct CDR3 sequences, 35% to 45% of them seen only once. Material for sequencing was blood. The receptors originated from a woman under 30 in good health.

CDR3 bases: TGTGCCACCAGTGACATCGAAGAGGGGCAGTACTTC. Its protein product is CATSDIEEGQYF. The chain carries TRBV24-1 and TRBJ2-5, with D perhaps given as TRBD1 or TRBD2 (5 bases each). Trimming took off 4 bases at V and 11 bases at J, with 13 bases between the two ends. The CDR3 is 12 amino acids. Per the germline V gene, CDR1 is KGHDR and CDR2 is SFDVKD.

The rearrangement uses TRBV15 and TRBJ2-1, with no clear D. Trimming stripped 3 bases from V and 8 bases from J, with 8 bases between. The CDR3 spans 12 residues. The germline V gene encodes CDR1 LNHNV and CDR2 YYDKDF (reference sequence). This CDR3 reads CATSRDSDEQFF. The CDR3 coding sequence is TGTGCCACCAGCAGGGATTCTGATGAGCAGTTCTTC.

This chain uses TRBV10-3 with TRBJ1-1; D might be TRBD1 (5 bases). Looked up from germline, CDR1 is ENHRY and CDR2 is SYGVKD. V was trimmed by 6 bases and J by 9 bases, leaving 14 bases between them. This CDR3 has 12 residues. The CDR3 region has the DNA TGTGCCATCAGGTCGGGGGGGGGGAAAGCTTTCTTT. Encoded protein: CAIRSGGGKAFF.

The rearrangement uses TRBV7-6 and TRBJ2-5, with 7 positions matching TRBD2. V was pared by 5 bases and J by 10 bases, with 13 bases of the junction left unmatched. The CDR3 length is 14 residues. Per the germline V gene, CDR1 is SGHVS and CDR2 is FNYEAQ. The CDR3 region is CASSPGPGGKNQYF. CDR3 nucleotides: TGTGCCAGCAGCCCGGGACCCGGGGGGAAGAACCAGTACTTC.

This clonotype has a count of ten or more. The rearrangement joins TRBV4-3 to TRBJ2-3; D unresolved. The V gene lost 0 bases and the J gene lost 4 bases, with 5 bases spanning the gap. Germline assignment: CDR1 LGHNA and CDR2 YSLEER. The CDR3 runs 13 residues. The CDR3 region is CASSQDSSDTQYF. The CDR3 DNA sequence: TGCGCCAGCAGCCAAGATTCGTCAGATACGCAGTATTTT.

This clonotype has just a few counts. This sequence joins TRBV30 and TRBJ2-7; D gene ambiguous. The CDR3 extends over 15 amino acids. V lost 1 base and J lost 2, with 15 bases in between. Germline V gene data show CDR1 as GTSNPN and CDR2 as SVGIG (reference sequence). CDR3 in amino acids: CAWSATPKGTYEQYF. CDR3 DNA: TGTGCCTGGAGTGCAACCCCGAAGGGAACCTACGAGCAGTACTTC.

V gene TRBV30 combines with J gene TRBJ2-5; D not certain. The DNA matches TRBJ2-7 better at its end, which makes the J call doubtful. The CDR3 runs 13 residues. Germline V lookup: CDR1 GTSNPN, CDR2 SVGIG (reference sequence). CDR3 in DNA: TGTGCCTGGAGCCTGGCGCAGTACTACGAGCAGTACTTC. Translating gives CAWSLAQYYEQYF.

The CDR3 here is CASSLRPENTGELFF. As DNA, the CDR3 is TGTGCCAGCAGCTTAAGGCCCGAAAACACCGGGGAGCTGTTTTTT. V usage is TRBV7-9 and J usage is TRBJ2-2; no firm D call. The germline CDR1 and CDR2 sequences are SEHNR and FQNEAQ (reference sequence). The CDR3 loop spans 15 amino acids. Trimming stripped 2 bases from V and 2 bases from J, with 9 bases between.

The chain carries TRBV4-1 and TRBJ1-6; TRBD1 matches at 9 bases. Trimming cost V 0 bases and J 0 bases; bases outside gene matches: 3. The V gene's germline CDR1 is MGHRA and CDR2 YSYEKL. This CDR3 region has 18 residues. The DNA for the CDR3 is TGCGCCAGCAGCCAAGATAAGGGACAGGGCTCCTATAATTCACCCCTCCACTTT. Protein sequence: CASSQDKGQGSYNSPLHF.

The chain links TRBV7-2 to TRBJ2-7; possibly TRBD1 for D (5 bases). The CDR3 runs 15 residues. V was pared by 3 bases and J by 4 bases, with 16 bases between. From germline, CDR1 is SGHTA and CDR2 FQGNSA. The CDR3 region has the DNA TGTGCCAGCAGCTTTAACCCTCAGGGCATTTACGAGCAGTACTTC. It encodes CASSFNPQGIYEQYF.

The V and J genes are TRBV12-3 or TRBV12-4 and TRBJ1-1; D may be TRBD1 (6 bases). The CDR3 is 13 amino acids. The germline V and J ends were trimmed by 7 bases and 5 bases, with 14 bases remaining between them. DNA for the CDR3: TGTGCCAGCACCATTATTCAGGGGACTGAAGCTTTCTTT. Encoded protein: CASTIIQGTEAFF.

The V gene is TRBV3-1, the J gene TRBJ1-5; unclear D gene. The length of the CDR3 is 17 residues. The germline V gene has CDR1 LGHDT and CDR2 YNNKEL (reference sequence). Trimming left V 1 base short and J 1 base short, with 14 bases between. The CDR3 here is CASSQGLEAASNQPQHF. In DNA, the CDR3 is TGTGCCAGCAGCCAAGGTCTCGAGGCGGCCAGCAATCAGCCCCAGCATTTT.

This chain uses TRBV18 with TRBJ2-1; 11 bases are shared with TRBD2. V lost 2 bases and J lost 7; bases outside the gene matches: 7. The CDR3 totals 16 residues. The V gene's germline CDR1 is KGHSH and CDR2 LQKENI. The CDR3 nucleotides are TGTGCCAGCTCACCAGCCGCTAGCGGGAGGTTGAATGAGCAGTTCTTC. As protein: CASSPAASGRLNEQFF.

The chain employs TRBV9 and TRBJ2-2, with D perhaps matching TRBD2 (6 bases). Germline V gene data show CDR1 as SGDLS and CDR2 as YYNGEE. V was cut by 0 bases and J by 3 bases, with 9 bases left in between. This CDR3 spans 15 amino acids. The CDR3 DNA reads as TGTGCCAGCAGCGTAGACCGGGGGTACACCGGGGAGCTGTTTTTT. This encodes CASSVDRGYTGELFF.

The chain has TRBV18 and TRBJ1-3, with 7 bases matching TRBD1. The J segment lost 0 bases and the V segment lost 3 bases, leaving 5 bases of the junction unmatched. Per germline, CDR1 KGHSH and CDR2 LQKENI. This CDR3 region has 16 residues. This CDR3 reads CASSPNRDSSGNTIYF. In DNA, the CDR3 is TGTGCCAGCTCACCGAACCGGGACAGCTCTGGAAACACCATATATTTT.

The chain has TRBV7-2 and TRBJ1-1; D call uncertain. The CDR3 has 14 residues. Germline assignment: CDR1 SGHTA and CDR2 FQGNSA. Trimming shortened V by 7 bases and J by 2 bases, and 14 bases separated the two germline ends. CDR3: CASTPFGDNTEAFF. The CDR3 bases are TGTGCCAGCACCCCCTTTGGGGATAACACTGAAGCTTTCTTT.

This clonotype was seen a handful of times. The DNA for the CDR3 is TGTGCCAGCAGCTCAAATAGCGGGGGACAAGAGACCCAGTACTTC. Translating gives CASSSNSGGQETQYF. V and J are TRBV7-2 and TRBJ2-5; the match to TRBD2 covers 9 bases. There are 15 residues in the CDR3. Per germline, CDR1 SGHTA and CDR2 FQGNSA. Trimming at V came to 4 bases and at J to 2 bases, leaving 5 bases not matched to a gene. Together with reference TRBV7-2 and TRBJ2-5, the CDR3 gives the full variable domain: GAGVSQSPSNKVTEKGKDVELRCDPISGHTALYWYRQSLGQGLEFLIYFQGNSAPDKSGLPSDRFSAERTGGSVSTLTIQRTQQEDSAVYLCASSSNSGGQETQYFGPGTRLLVL.

The rearrangement joins TRBV7-8 to TRBJ2-1, with D maybe TRBD1 (6 bases). Germline V gene lookup returns CDR1 SGHVS and CDR2 FQNEAQ. V lost 5 bases and J lost 7, with 21 bases in between. The CDR3 is made up of 16 amino acids. The CDR3 sequence: CASSPTGSPGVNEQFF. Written as DNA, the CDR3 is TGTGCCAGCAGCCCCACAGGGTCCCCCGGGGTTAATGAGCAGTTCTTC. The variable domain in full, with the rest retrieved from reference TRBV7-8 and TRBJ2-1, is GAGVSQSPRYKVAKRGQDVALRCDPISGHVSLFWYQQALGQGPEFLTYFQNEAQLDKSGLPSDRFFAERPEGSVSTLKIQRTQQEDSAVYLCASSPTGSPGVNEQFFGPGTRLTVL.

The genes are TRBV20-1 and TRBJ1-4; D is ambiguous. Germline CDR1 DFQATT, CDR2 SNEGSKA (reference sequence). CDR3 length: 12 amino acids. The V end was cut by 1 base, the J end by 10 bases, with 10 bases between. Here the CDR3 reads CSARVRGGKLFF. The CDR3 DNA reads as TGCAGTGCTAGAGTCCGAGGTGGAAAACTGTTTTTT.